Below, 3 T cell receptor beta chains from the same sample are listed, as sequenced in a study of molecular identifiers for immune sequencing clone quantification. TCRdb re-called the PCR reads with MiXCR, one entry per CDR3 protein. The sample comprises approximately 550,000 distinct CDR3 sequences, 20% to 25% of which are singletons, and around 0.84% rests with the top ten. The sequencing input was naive CD8+ T cells from blood, with Jurkat cell RNA spiked in. Indicated subset: FACS-sorted CD8+CD4-CCR7+CD45RA+ naive T cells. These receptors all stem from a human donor in good health. Some libraries in this study had Jurkat cell RNA spiked in.

Comment on this clonotype: Possible read error: a much larger clone is one base away. The chain is built from TRBV6-1 and TRBJ2-3, with TRBD1 identical over 7 bases. This CDR3 is built from 17 residues. Per the germline V gene, CDR1 is MNHNS and CDR2 is SASEGT. The ends lost 7 bases at V and 2 bases at J; junction bases unmatched: 15. CDR3 loop: CASIPRTGGFFTDTQYF. The CDR3 nucleotides read TGTGCCAGCATTCCTCGGACAGGCGGGTTCTTCACAGATACGCAGTATTTT.

There are a few counts of this clonotype. The CDR3 sequence: CASRGTHTEAFF. In DNA, the CDR3 is TGTGCCAGCAGGGGGACCCACACTGAAGCTTTCTTT. The V gene is TRBV12-3 or TRBV12-4, the J gene TRBJ1-1; a possible D gene is TRBD1 (5 bases). The V end was cut by 6 bases, the J end by 3 bases, with 8 bases between. The length of the CDR3 is 12 residues.

This clonotype was observed at least ten times. J is TRBJ1-1 and V is TRBV19; D remains ambiguous. Germline V CDR1 and CDR2: LNHDA, SQIVND (reference sequence). Trimming took off 1 base at V and 4 bases at J, with 7 bases between the two ends. The CDR3 covers 13 residues. CDR3 region: CASSIAPITEAFF. The CDR3 region has the DNA TGTGCCAGTAGTATAGCCCCCATCACTGAAGCTTTCTTT.